The entry that follows covers one TCR beta chain sequence. Researchers took RNA transcripts and amplified the TCR beta CDR3 regions from them. During a first-round RT-PCR of the TCR CDR3, the HTBI primer set was used. TCRdb itself ran the multiplex PCR reads through MiXCR, one entry per CDR3 protein. The repertoire holds 200,000 to 300,000 distinct CDR3 sequences, around 25% seen once, with approximately 35% in the top ten. The data originate from a study of T cells in Graves' hyperthyroidism and ophthalmopathy. Germline loops: CDR1 SQVTM, CDR2 ANQGSEA. The V and J ends lost 1 base and 5 bases respectively, with 8 bases between them. This CDR3 has 12 amino acids.

The receptor was derived from a woman between 40 and 55 years old with Graves' ophthalmopathy. The rearrangement joins TRBV29-1 to TRBJ2-5; D call uncertain. Sequencing was carried out using blood. The CDR3 DNA follows: TGCAGCGTTGAAGCTCGAACTGAGACCCAGTACTTC. This codes for CSVEARTETQYF.